This paragraph reports one T cell receptor beta chain. Its antigen is not known. Each sample used at least 6 million PBMCs. These data come from a study of blood T cells in healthy people across ages. Study results and caveats: The recorded TCR beta diversity per million T cells decreased in a roughly linear manner with age. Strong correlation linked observed beta diversity and percent naive T cells.

CDR1 SGHTA and CDR2 FQGNSA come from the germline V gene. The CDR3 consists of 14 residues. Germline trimming cut 5 bases from V and 3 bases from J; bases unmatched to any gene: 6. Primed by a sample-barcoded 5' primer and a J-beta primer mix, a second PCR proceeded for roughly 6 to 12 cycles. Each cDNA molecule, via a template-switch adaptor with 12 random nucleotides, was tagged. Via MiXCR, TCRdb re-called the 5' RACE reads, giving one row per CDR3 protein. Of hundreds of thousands of distinct CDR3 sequences listed, roughly 64% are singletons. The specimen was blood. The chain couples TRBV7-2 to TRBJ2-7; the match to TRBD2 covers 8 bases. The TCR originated in a man aged 25-40 years in good health. The CDR3 protein is CASSPSGSDYEQYF. CDR3 DNA sequence: TGTGCCAGCAGCCCGAGCGGGAGCGACTACGAGCAGTACTTC.